This T cell receptor (beta chain) was recovered during a study of monozygotic twins with inflammatory bowel disease. Germline values: CDR1 SGHRS, CDR2 YFSETQ. This CDR3 region has 16 residues. TCRdb re-called the 5' RACE reads, yielding one record per CDR3 amino acid sequence without DNA. The listing contains just over 300,000 distinct CDR3 sequences. This TCR derives from a human donor with ulcerative colitis or Crohn's disease, or a healthy co-twin of an affected twin (not recorded which). This rearrangement joins TRBV5-1 to TRBJ2-1; TCRdb's assignment of TRBD2 cannot be checked, as there is no DNA. Material for sequencing was blood. CDR3: CASSSVLSGSYNEQFF.